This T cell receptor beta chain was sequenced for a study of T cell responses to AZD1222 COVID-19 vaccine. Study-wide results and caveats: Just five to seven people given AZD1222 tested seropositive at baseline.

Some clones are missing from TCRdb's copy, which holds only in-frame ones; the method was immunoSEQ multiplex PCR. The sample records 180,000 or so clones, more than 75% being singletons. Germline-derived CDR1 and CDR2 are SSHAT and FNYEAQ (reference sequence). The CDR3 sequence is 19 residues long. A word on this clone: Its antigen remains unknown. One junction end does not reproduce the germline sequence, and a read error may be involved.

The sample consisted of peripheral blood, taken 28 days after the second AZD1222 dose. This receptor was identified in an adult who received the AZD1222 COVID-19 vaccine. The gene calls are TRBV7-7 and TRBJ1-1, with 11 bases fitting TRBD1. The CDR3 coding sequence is TGTGCTAGCAGCTCGGGGCGGGTGGGACAGGGGGTGAGGAACACTGAAGCTTTCTTT. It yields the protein CASSSGRVGQGVRNTEAFF.